The next 17 T cell receptor beta chains were all read from a single sample in a study of somatic mutations in cytotoxic T cells in rheumatoid arthritis. Assay: immunoSEQ multiplex PCR; the TCRdb copy retains only in-frame clones and omits some. The data hold roughly 7,800 clones, with around three quarters observed a single time. Sample: CD8+ T cells sorted from blood. The source of these receptors is a woman in her fifties or sixties in good health.

The chain is built from TRBV18 and TRBJ2-7; a weak D match, TRBD1 (5 bases). V was clipped by 4 bases and J by 2 bases, with 6 bases between them. The CDR3 totals 12 residues. Germline V gene data show CDR1 as KGHSH and CDR2 as LQKENI. The DNA of the CDR3 is TGTGCCAGCTCACAAGGGGCCTACGAGCAGTACTTC. It translates to CASSQGAYEQYF.

The chain couples TRBV5-1 to TRBJ2-7; TRBD1 matches 9 bases. With V trimmed by 0 bases and J by 2 bases, 3 bases remained unmatched. The V gene's germline CDR1 is SGHRS and CDR2 YFSETQ. CDR3 size: 15 residues. This CDR3 reads CASSLETGGTYEQYF. CDR3 sequence (DNA): TGCGCCAGCAGCTTGGAGACAGGGGGGACCTACGAGCAGTACTTC.

The gene calls are TRBV18 and TRBJ2-3; TRBD2 agrees at 9 bases. With V trimmed by 2 bases and J by 2 bases, 8 bases remained unmatched. CDR3 length equals 17 residues. In germline, CDR1 is KGHSH, CDR2 LQKENI. CDR3 DNA: TGTGCCAGCTCACCAAAAGCGGGGGGCCGCGACACAGATACGCAGTATTTT. Translated: CASSPKAGGRDTDTQYF.

The chain combines TRBV27 with TRBJ2-5; 9 bases are shared with TRBD1. CDR3 size: 16 residues. Losses at the gene ends were 4 bases for V and 4 bases for J; bases not matched to a gene: 10. The germline V gene has CDR1 MNHEY and CDR2 SMNVEV (reference sequence). CDR3 in amino acids: CASSSETGTGLETQYF. The CDR3 nucleotides are TGTGCCAGCAGTTCGGAAACCGGGACAGGGTTAGAGACCCAGTACTTC.

This chain links TRBV27 with TRBJ2-7; perhaps TRBD2 as D (5 bases). Trimming removed 4 bases at V and 4 bases at J, with 14 bases between. Per the germline V gene, CDR1 is MNHEY and CDR2 is SMNVEV (reference sequence). This CDR3 has 14 amino acids. The CDR3 DNA is TGTGCCAGCAGTTCGACTATTACTGCTTACGAGCAGTACTTC. It yields the protein CASSSTITAYEQYF.

The chain employs TRBV28 and TRBJ2-3; possibly TRBD2 for D (6 bases). The germline V gene has CDR1 MDHEN and CDR2 SYDVKM. The length of the CDR3 is 16 residues. V dropped 5 bases and J dropped 4 bases, with 19 bases sitting between them. CDR3 nucleotides: TGTGCCAGCAGTGACACGGGGCGGGGTTTAGCAGATACGCAGTATTTT. Its translation is CASSDTGRGLADTQYF.

The chain couples TRBV5-5 to TRBJ2-1, with 7 bases matching TRBD1. The CDR3 runs to 15 residues. The V segment lost 0 bases and the J segment 8 bases; nucleotides outside the gene matches: 8. CDR1 is SGHKS, CDR2 YYEKEE, per germline (reference sequence). The CDR3 DNA is TGTGCCAGCAGCTTGGGACAGGGAATCTTCGATGAGCAGTTCTTC. Its translation: CASSLGQGIFDEQFF.

This clone appeared a few times. The gene calls are TRBV6-4 and TRBJ2-1; TRBD2 matches 15 bases. The germline gives CDR1 MRHNA, CDR2 SNTAGT. CDR3 size: 15 residues. J gave up 8 bases and V 4 bases, and 3 bases lay outside the gene matches. CDR3 in DNA: TGTGCCAGCAGTGTCGGGACTAGCGGGGGGCATGAGCAGTTCTTC. This codes for CASSVGTSGGHEQFF.

About this clone: One junction end does not reproduce the germline sequence, and a read error may be involved. The chain is built from TRBV4-2 and TRBJ2-6; 7 positions match TRBD1. Per germline, CDR1 LGHNA and CDR2 YNFKEQ. The CDR3 is made up of 17 amino acids. This CDR3 reads CAGSQGQDLSGANVLTF. CDR3 sequence (DNA): TGTGCCGGCAGCCAAGGACAGGATCTCTCTGGGGCCAACGTCCTGACTTTC.

V usage is TRBV6-1 and J usage is TRBJ1-1, with no clear D. The CDR3 length is 15 residues. V gave up 3 bases and J gave up 0 bases, with 11 bases separating them. Germline CDR1 reads MNHNS; CDR2 reads SASEGT. CDR3 sequence: CASSESVNLNTEAFF. CDR3 nucleotide sequence: TGTGCCAGCAGTGAGTCAGTCAACCTGAACACTGAAGCTTTCTTT.

The V and J genes are TRBV7-8 and TRBJ1-2; D is ambiguous. Between the trimmed V and J ends, which lost 1 base and 0 bases, there was a span of 9 bases. The CDR3 has 15 residues. Germline V gives CDR1 SGHVS, CDR2 FQNEAQ. CDR3 region: CASSLEHSSNYGYTF. DNA for the CDR3: TGTGCCAGCAGCTTAGAACACAGTTCTAACTATGGCTACACCTTC.

The chain is built from TRBV9 and TRBJ2-1; the match to TRBD2 covers 14 bases. The germline V gene encodes CDR1 SGDLS and CDR2 YYNGEE. V gave up 5 bases and J gave up 6 bases; unmatched junction bases: 7. The CDR3 loop spans 16 amino acids. The CDR3 coding sequence is TGTGCCAGCAGTTGGACTAGCGGGGGGTACGGCAATGAGCAGTTCTTC. This translates into CASSWTSGGYGNEQFF.

The chain carries TRBV18 and TRBJ2-5; 11 nucleotides match TRBD2. Germline values: CDR1 KGHSH, CDR2 LQKENI. V lost 3 bases and J lost 2; bases outside the gene matches: 2. The CDR3 length is 15 residues. In DNA, the CDR3 is TGTGCCAGCTCACCGGGACTAGCGGCTCAAGAGACCCAGTACTTC. Its translation is CASSPGLAAQETQYF.

The chain is built from TRBV19 and TRBJ1-2, with TRBD1 identical over 9 bases. Germline CDR1 and CDR2: LNHDA and SQIVND (reference sequence). The CDR3 is 14 amino acids. V lost 3 bases and J lost 3; bases outside the gene matches: 2. The CDR3 sequence: CASSMDRGDYGYTF. CDR3 nucleotides: TGTGCCAGTAGTATGGACAGGGGCGACTATGGCTACACCTTC.

This clone was detected only a few times. The V call is TRBV7-9, the J call TRBJ1-2; TRBD1 matches 9 bases. Germline lookup yields CDR1 SEHNR and CDR2 FQNEAQ (reference sequence). V gave up 5 bases and J gave up 9 bases; unmatched junction bases: 4. The CDR3 has 12 amino acids. The CDR3 DNA sequence: TGTGCCAGCAGCCTCGGGACAGGGAGCTACACCTTC. Translated, it gives CASSLGTGSYTF.

V is TRBV5-5 and J is TRBJ1-5; TRBD1 aligns across 9 bases. This CDR3 comprises 15 residues. The trim removed 4 bases at V and 7 bases at J, leaving 9 bases unmatched. Germline V lookup: CDR1 SGHKS, CDR2 YYEKEE (reference sequence). CDR3 protein: CASSLRDRVGQPQHF. As DNA, the CDR3 is TGTGCCAGCAGCCTCCGGGACAGGGTTGGGCAGCCCCAGCATTTT. Filled out from reference TRBV5-5 and TRBJ1-5, the complete variable domain reads DAGVTQSPTHLIKTRGQQVTLRCSPISGHKSVSWYQQVLGQGPQFIFQYYEKEERGRGNFPDRFSARQFPNYSSELNVNALLLGDSALYLCASSLRDRVGQPQHFGDGTRLSIL.

The DNA of the CDR3 is TGTGCCAGCAGCTTGGGGGGGATGGGTCAGCCCCAGCATTTT. As protein: CASSLGGMGQPQHF. The V and J genes are TRBV7-9 and TRBJ1-5, with D possibly being TRBD1 (5 bases). This CDR3 comprises 14 residues. Trimming stripped 3 bases from V and 6 bases from J, with 12 bases between. The germline V gene encodes CDR1 SEHNR and CDR2 FQNEAQ (reference sequence).